This T cell receptor beta chain was sequenced for a study of T cells in Graves' hyperthyroidism and ophthalmopathy. RNA transcripts served as the template for amplifying TCR beta CDR3 regions. HTBI primers were the set used in a first-round RT-PCR of the TCR CDR3. TCRdb passed the multiplex PCR reads through MiXCR, listing each CDR3 protein once. This table holds 600,000 to 700,000 distinct CDR3 sequences, nearly 45% found once. CDR3 length: 14 residues. Germline values: CDR1 SEHNR, CDR2 FQNEAQ (reference sequence). The V gene lost 1 base and the J gene lost 8 bases, with 12 bases spanning the gap. The table lists this clonotype with a few counts. Uncontrolled infection, other autoimmune disease, pregnancy or lactation excluded patients. Each diagnosis drew on symptoms, thyroxine, TRAb, thyroid ultrasound and orbital computed tomography findings.

The source is an adult man with Graves' disease, either hyperthyroidism or ophthalmopathy (not recorded which). This rearrangement joins TRBV7-9 to TRBJ1-5; the D gene is possibly TRBD1 (6 bases). The specimen sequenced was peripheral blood or thyroid tissue (not recorded which). CDR3 nucleotides: TGTGCCAGCAGCTTAGGAACCGGGGGCGAGCCCCAGCATTTT. Encoded protein: CASSLGTGGEPQHF.